These T cell receptor beta chains were read from a single sample in a study of T cell changes during pregnancy in multiple sclerosis. The assay was immunoSEQ multiplex PCR, and TCRdb's table has in-frame clones only and misses some. The sample contains 85,000 to 110,000 clones, about 91% of which appear only once. The specimen comprised peripheral blood, sampled after pregnancy. These TCRs come from a female donor with multiple sclerosis, enrolled in a pregnancy study. Both conserved end residues are part of each CDR3. D genes are given only for firm matches. Some rows have no size entry. The others give once, few or many, or a class for an expanded clone.

j_gene: TRBJ2-2
v_gene: TRBV7-9
abundance: NA
d_gene: NA
CDR3aa: CASKGRLGDTGELFF
CDR3nt: TGTGCCAGCAAGGGCAGGCTCGGGGACACCGGGGAGCTGTTTTTT

j_gene: TRBJ1-4
v_gene: TRBV5-1
abundance: NA
d_gene: NA
CDR3aa: CASSLISTNEKLFF
CDR3nt: TGCGCCAGCAGTTTAATTTCAACTAATGAAAAACTGTTTTTT

j_gene: TRBJ2-3
v_gene: TRBV7-9
abundance: NA
d_gene: NA
CDR3aa: CASSLDSSTDTQYF
CDR3nt: TGTGCCAGCAGCTTAGATTCTAGCACAGATACGCAGTATTTT

j_gene: TRBJ2-3
v_gene: TRBV6-1
abundance: NA
d_gene: TRBD1
CDR3aa: CASSELEWTGGSDTQYF
CDR3nt: TGTGCCAGCAGTGAGTTAGAATGGACAGGGGGGTCAGATACGCAGTATTTT

j_gene: TRBJ1-3
v_gene: TRBV5-4
abundance: once
d_gene: NA
CDR3aa: CASSLKQGISGNTIYF
CDR3nt: TGTGCCAGCAGCTTGAAACAGGGTATCTCTGGAAACACCATATATTTT

j_gene: TRBJ2-5
v_gene: TRBV2
abundance: NA
d_gene: TRBD1
CDR3aa: CASIPGGLLGETQYF
CDR3nt: TGTGCCAGCATACCAGGGGGCTTGTTAGGAGAGACCCAGTACTTC

j_gene: TRBJ2-7
v_gene: TRBV29-1
abundance: NA
d_gene: NA
CDR3aa: CSVEMGSEQYF
CDR3nt: TGCAGCGTTGAAATGGGCTCCGAGCAGTACTTC

j_gene: TRBJ2-1
v_gene: TRBV27
abundance: NA
d_gene: NA
CDR3aa: CASSLEDSYNEQFF
CDR3nt: TGTGCCAGCAGTTTAGAGGACAGCTACAATGAGCAGTTCTTC

j_gene: TRBJ2-3
v_gene: TRBV4-1
abundance: once
d_gene: NA
CDR3aa: CASSPAGHSTDTQYF
CDR3nt: TGCGCCAGCAGCCCAGCGGGTCATAGCACAGATACGCAGTATTTT

j_gene: TRBJ1-3
v_gene: TRBV6-5
abundance: once
d_gene: NA
CDR3aa: CASSLRVSGNTIYF
CDR3nt: TGTGCCAGCTCTTTGAGGGTCTCTGGAAACACCATATATTTT

j_gene: TRBJ2-7
v_gene: TRBV25-1
abundance: NA
d_gene: NA
CDR3aa: CASSEPFSYEQYF
CDR3nt: TGTGCCAGCAGTGAACCGTTCTCCTACGAGCAGTACTTC

j_gene: TRBJ1-2
v_gene: TRBV28
abundance: NA
d_gene: NA
CDR3aa: CASRQPSKGANYGYTF
CDR3nt: TGTGCCAGCAGACAACCCTCTAAGGGAGCGAACTATGGCTACACCTTC

j_gene: TRBJ2-2
v_gene: TRBV25-1
abundance: NA
d_gene: NA
CDR3aa: CASSEKRANTGELFF
CDR3nt: TGTGCCAGCAGTGAGAAGAGAGCGAACACCGGGGAGCTGTTTTTT

j_gene: TRBJ2-7
v_gene: TRBV30
abundance: NA
d_gene: TRBD2
CDR3aa: CAWKRAGGYEQYF
CDR3nt: TGTGCCTGGAAGCGGGCGGGAGGGTACGAGCAGTACTTC

j_gene: TRBJ1-2
v_gene: TRBV4-3
abundance: NA
d_gene: TRBD1
CDR3aa: CASSQDQGAEGYTF
CDR3nt: TGCGCCAGCAGCCAAGATCAGGGGGCGGAGGGCTACACCTTC

j_gene: TRBJ2-7
v_gene: TRBV7-9
abundance: NA
d_gene: NA
CDR3aa: CASSLEGVGPHEQYF
CDR3nt: TGTGCCAGCAGCTTAGAGGGAGTAGGTCCCCACGAGCAGTACTTC

j_gene: TRBJ2-2
v_gene: TRBV5-1
abundance: NA
d_gene: NA
CDR3aa: CASTPGLANTGELFF
CDR3nt: TGCGCCAGCACCCCCGGTCTAGCGAACACCGGGGAGCTGTTTTTT

j_gene: TRBJ1-2
v_gene: TRBV28
abundance: NA
d_gene: TRBD1
CDR3aa: CASSLYTGENGYTF
CDR3nt: TGTGCCAGCAGTTTATATACAGGGGAGAATGGCTACACCTTC

j_gene: TRBJ2-5
v_gene: TRBV7-9
abundance: NA
d_gene: TRBD1
CDR3aa: CASSRETGVGETQYF
CDR3nt: TGTGCCAGCAGCCGGGAAACAGGGGTCGGTGAGACCCAGTACTTC

j_gene: TRBJ2-5
v_gene: TRBV5-4
abundance: once
d_gene: TRBD2
CDR3aa: CASSLGLAGGQETQYF
CDR3nt: TGTGCCAGCAGCTTGGGACTAGCGGGGGGGCAAGAGACCCAGTACTTC

j_gene: TRBJ1-2
v_gene: TRBV13
abundance: NA
d_gene: NA
CDR3aa: CASSSPPYGYTF
CDR3nt: TGTGCCAGCAGCTCTCCCCCCTATGGCTACACCTTC

j_gene: TRBJ2-5
v_gene: TRBV10-3
abundance: NA
d_gene: NA
CDR3aa: CAISDRLLYQETQYF
CDR3nt: TGTGCCATCAGTGATCGACTCCTGTACCAAGAGACCCAGTACTTC

j_gene: TRBJ2-1
v_gene: TRBV5-4
abundance: NA
d_gene: NA
CDR3aa: CASSSTGYGEQFF
CDR3nt: TGTGCCAGCAGCTCTACAGGGTACGGTGAGCAGTTCTTC

j_gene: TRBJ1-3
v_gene: TRBV14
abundance: NA
d_gene: NA
CDR3aa: CASSQTQGTGNTIYF
CDR3nt: TGTGCCAGCAGCCAAACACAGGGAACTGGAAACACCATATATTTT

j_gene: TRBJ2-1
v_gene: TRBV6-1
abundance: NA
d_gene: NA
CDR3aa: CASSEASPLSSYNEQFF
CDR3nt: TGTGCCAGCAGTGAAGCGTCCCCACTGAGCTCCTACAATGAGCAGTTCTTC

j_gene: TRBJ1-4
v_gene: TRBV2
abundance: NA
d_gene: NA
CDR3aa: CASSGTANEKLFF
CDR3nt: TGTGCCAGCAGTGGGACAGCTAATGAAAAACTGTTTTTT

j_gene: TRBJ2-2
v_gene: TRBV19
abundance: NA
d_gene: NA
CDR3aa: CASSPRDFTGELFF
CDR3nt: TGTGCCAGTAGTCCCCGGGACTTTACCGGGGAGCTGTTTTTT

j_gene: TRBJ1-6
v_gene: TRBV9
abundance: NA
d_gene: NA
CDR3aa: CASSVGRDVIQAPLHF
CDR3nt: TGTGCCAGCAGCGTAGGGAGGGACGTAATTCAAGCACCCCTCCACTTT

j_gene: TRBJ2-2
v_gene: TRBV11-2
abundance: few
d_gene: TRBD1
CDR3aa: CAGQETGLAGELFF
CDR3nt: TGTGCCGGCCAAGAGACAGGGCTAGCCGGGGAGCTGTTTTTT

j_gene: TRBJ1-5
v_gene: TRBV19
abundance: NA
d_gene: NA
CDR3aa: CASSIGRIYSNQPQHF
CDR3nt: TGTGCCAGTAGTATTGGGCGAATTTATAGCAATCAGCCCCAGCATTTT

j_gene: TRBJ2-7
v_gene: TRBV5-4
abundance: NA
d_gene: NA
CDR3aa: CASSLSQSVNVEQYF
CDR3nt: TGTGCCAGCAGCTTGTCTCAGTCTGTGAATGTCGAGCAGTACTTC

j_gene: TRBJ2-7
v_gene: TRBV7-9
abundance: NA
d_gene: NA
CDR3aa: CASSPFGSRSSYEQYF
CDR3nt: TGTGCCAGCAGCCCCTTCGGGTCCCGGAGCTCCTACGAGCAGTACTTC